These 22 T cell receptor beta chains came from one sample sequenced in a study of CD8 T cells in ankylosing spondylitis. TCRdb reprocessed the 5' RACE reads with MiXCR, giving one entry per CDR3 protein. The data hold approximately 300,000 distinct CDR3 sequences, with roughly 8% observed a single time. Study-wide results and caveats: What seemed typical of ankylosing spondylitis blood was a TCR beta motif built from about 8 highly homologous variants.

These receptors have no identified antigens. The sequenced sample consisted of blood, either unsorted or a sorted T cell fraction (not recorded which). These receptors came from a male donor with ankylosing spondylitis.

Concerning this clonotype: Being one base from a much bigger clone, this may be a read error. The CDR3 does not close with the conserved phenylalanine or tryptophan, likely indicating a read error. The chain carries TRBV24-1 and TRBJ2-1; D uncertain. V was clipped by 2 bases and J by 2 bases, with 12 bases between them. The CDR3 covers 16 residues. Germline V lookup: CDR1 KGHDR, CDR2 SFDVKD. The CDR3 here is CATSDSRVFPYNEQFY. CDR3 DNA: TGTGCCACCAGTGATTCTCGTGTATTTCCCTACAATGAGCAGTTCTAC.

This chain uses TRBV24-1 with TRBJ2-1; maybe TRBD2 (6 bases). Germline loops: CDR1 KGHDR, CDR2 SFDVKD. CDR3 length: 14 residues. V was shortened by 3 bases and J by 6 bases, with 11 bases between the two germline ends. The CDR3 DNA follows: TGTGCCACCAGTGATCCCGGGGGAGGCAATGAGCAGTTCTTC. Translation gives CATSDPGGGNEQFF.

This chain uses TRBV12-3 or TRBV12-4 with TRBJ1-6; D gene uncertain. V was cut by 7 bases and J by 7 bases, with 5 bases left in between. The CDR3 is 11 residues long. CDR3 sequence: CASKGNSPLHF. The CDR3 coding sequence is TGTGCCAGCAAAGGAAATTCACCCCTCCACTTT.

This clonotype was seen a handful of times. V and J are TRBV7-3 and TRBJ2-3, with TRBD1 identical over 7 bases. Germline CDR1 and CDR2: SGHTA and FQGTGA. The V segment lost 3 bases and the J segment 5 bases; nucleotides outside the gene matches: 2. The CDR3 runs to 13 residues. CDR3 DNA sequence: TGTGCCAGCAGCTTTTACAGGGGAGATACGCAGTATTTT. Protein: CASSFYRGDTQYF.

With regard to this clonotype: The CDR3 does not close with the conserved phenylalanine or tryptophan, likely indicating a read error. The gene calls are TRBV7-2 and TRBJ1-1, with unresolved D. Germline assignment: CDR1 SGHTA and CDR2 FQGNSA. The CDR3 is 14 residues long. The ends were cut back, 1 base at V and 1 base at J, with 7 bases in the middle. The CDR3 DNA follows: TGTGCCAGCAGCTTAGGACCGGCGAACACTGAAGCTTTCCTT. Its translation is CASSLGPANTEAFL.

The chain carries TRBV20-1 and TRBJ2-7; no reliable D call. This CDR3 region has 12 residues. V lost 5 bases and J 1 base, leaving 9 bases between the germline ends. The germline V gene has CDR1 DFQATT and CDR2 SNEGSKA (reference sequence). The CDR3 DNA reads as TGCAGTGCTCACCCTAGGTCCTACGAGCAGTACTTC. Translation: CSAHPRSYEQYF.

The chain has TRBV9 and TRBJ2-1; 8 bases are shared with TRBD1. The CDR3 spans 15 residues. CDR1 SGDLS and CDR2 YYNGEE come from the germline V gene. V lost 4 bases, J lost 2 bases, and 5 bases stayed unmatched. The CDR3 spells CASSPRQGPYNEQFF. CDR3 sequence (DNA): TGTGCCAGCAGCCCTCGACAGGGGCCCTACAATGAGCAGTTCTTC. Together with reference TRBV9 and TRBJ2-1, the CDR3 gives the full variable domain: DSGVTQTPKHLITATGQRVTLRCSPRSGDLSVYWYQQSLDQGLQFLIQYYNGEERAKGNILERFSAQQFPDLHSELNLSSLELGDSALYFCASSPRQGPYNEQFFGPGTRLTVL.

This clonotype was seen only a few times. This chain uses TRBV29-1 with TRBJ2-7; a weak D match, TRBD1 (5 bases). CDR1 and CDR2 from the germline V gene are SQVTM and ANQGSEA. This CDR3 comprises 12 residues. Trimming removed 4 bases at V and 8 bases at J, with 15 bases between. This CDR3 reads CSVVSDTFKQYF. The CDR3 nucleotides read TGCAGCGTTGTTTCGGACACCTTCAAGCAGTACTTC.

In this sample, this clonotype turned up many times. The chain joins TRBV29-1 to TRBJ1-5; D is undetermined. In germline, CDR1 is SQVTM, CDR2 ANQGSEA. The ends were cut back, 4 bases at V and 5 bases at J, with 12 bases in the middle. The CDR3 covers 13 residues. DNA for the CDR3: TGCAGCGTTGCGGAGTCACCCGATCAGCCCCAGCATTTT. This sequence encodes CSVAESPDQPQHF.

This clonotype was counted a few times. This chain uses TRBV5-1 with TRBJ2-3; D is unclear. V was clipped by 0 bases and J by 4 bases, with 9 bases between them. There are 14 residues in the CDR3. The germline gives CDR1 SGHRS, CDR2 YFSETQ. CDR3 DNA: TGCGCCAGCAGCTTGGCCGGCAGTCCAGATACGCAGTATTTT. Residues: CASSLAGSPDTQYF.

About this clonotype itself: One end of the junction fails to match germline, which may point to a read error. The chain couples TRBV4-1 to TRBJ2-1; D gene unclear. From germline, CDR1 is MGHRA and CDR2 YSYEKL. CDR3 size: 14 residues. The CDR3 here is CASSHRGGYDEQFF. DNA of the CDR3: TGCGCCAGCAGCCACAGAGGCGGCTACGATGAGCAGTTCTTC.

This clonotype was counted only a few times. The gene calls are TRBV28 and TRBJ1-2, with 10 positions matching TRBD1. The CDR3 is 15 amino acids. Per the germline V gene, CDR1 is MDHEN and CDR2 is SYDVKM. V trimming: 7 bases; J trimming: 4 bases; junction bases outside the gene matches: 9. CDR3 sequence (DNA): TGTGCCAGCACGGGACAGGGGCCCGGTATCTATGGCTACACCTTC. The encoded protein is CASTGQGPGIYGYTF.

The chain is built from TRBV6-1 and TRBJ2-7, with D perhaps matching TRBD1 (5 bases). The length of the CDR3 is 14 residues. In germline, CDR1 is MNHNS, CDR2 SASEGT. Trimming removed 7 bases from V and 5 bases from J, with 18 bases in between. DNA for the CDR3: TGTGCCAGCACTCGATCGCCTACAGGAGACGAGCAGTACTTC. It is translated as CASTRSPTGDEQYF.

The V and J genes are TRBV6-6 and TRBJ1-4, with D perhaps TRBD1 (5 bases). The CDR3 covers 13 residues. V lost 8 bases, J lost 7 bases, and 14 bases lay in between. Germline CDR1 is MNHNY and CDR2 is SVGAGI (reference sequence). CDR3 in DNA: TGTGCCAGCTTCGGGGGGGGAAGTGAAAAACTGTTTTTT. Encoded protein: CASFGGGSEKLFF.

This clonotype was observed at least ten times. The J gene is TRBJ2-2, the V gene TRBV14; no clear D gene. Trimming took off 4 bases at V and 1 base at J, with 7 bases between the two ends. CDR3 length: 14 residues. Germline V gene data show CDR1 as SGHDN and CDR2 as FVKESK. CDR3 DNA sequence: TGTGCCAGCAGCCCCACTCGGAACACCGGGGAGCTGTTTTTT. It encodes CASSPTRNTGELFF.

This clonotype was recorded many times. J is TRBJ1-5 and V is TRBV20-1; 7 bases align to TRBD1. In germline, CDR1 is DFQATT, CDR2 SNEGSKA (reference sequence). V was clipped by 6 bases and J by 6 bases; unmatched bases: 2. The CDR3 is made up of 11 amino acids. For the CDR3, the DNA is TGCAGTGCCTCAGGGGGTCAGCCCCAGCATTTT. It yields the protein CSASGGQPQHF.

The chain employs TRBV4-1 and TRBJ2-7; weak D call: TRBD1 (6 bases). This CDR3 is built from 13 residues. From germline, CDR1 is MGHRA and CDR2 YSYEKL. The V end was cut by 2 bases, the J end by 1 base, with 6 bases between. The CDR3: CASSQQGSYEQYF. The CDR3 DNA reads TGCGCCAGCAGCCAACAGGGGTCCTACGAGCAGTACTTC.

V and J are TRBV7-3 and TRBJ2-1; D may be TRBD2 (6 bases). The germline V gene has CDR1 SGHTA and CDR2 FQGTGA. The ends were cut back, 2 bases at V and 3 bases at J, with 11 bases in the middle. The CDR3 totals 15 residues. The CDR3: CASSLGPGVYNEQFF. The CDR3 bases are TGTGCCAGCAGCTTAGGTCCGGGAGTCTACAATGAGCAGTTCTTC.

The chain joins TRBV3-1 to TRBJ2-7; D might be TRBD1 (7 bases). The CDR3 totals 15 residues. Trimming pared 2 bases from V and 5 bases from J, leaving 16 bases between. Looked up from germline, CDR1 is LGHDT and CDR2 is YNNKEL (reference sequence). CDR3 DNA sequence: TGTGCCAGCAGCCAAATGGAGTCAGGGGGGAACGAGCAGTACTTC. This translates into CASSQMESGGNEQYF.

This clonotype occurred a few times. The rearrangement links TRBV10-3 to TRBJ2-1; a possible D gene is TRBD2 (6 bases). This CDR3 spans 15 amino acids. Trimming removed 8 bases at V and 6 bases at J, with 20 bases between. The germline CDR1 and CDR2 sequences are ENHRY and SYGVKD. CDR3 residues: CAIDPGDPRGNEQFF. Written as DNA, the CDR3 is TGTGCCATCGACCCGGGGGACCCGAGGGGCAATGAGCAGTTCTTC.

This clonotype has only a few counts. The chain couples TRBV7-9 to TRBJ2-1; the D gene is possibly TRBD2 (7 bases). The CDR3 extends over 16 amino acids. The germline V gene has CDR1 SEHNR and CDR2 FQNEAQ (reference sequence). Trimming took 4 bases from V and 8 from J, leaving 21 bases between them. The CDR3 here is CASSSTLARGGYEQFF. The DNA for the CDR3 is TGTGCCAGCAGCTCCACCCTGGCTAGGGGGGGCTATGAGCAGTTCTTC.

This clonotype was observed at least ten times. V is TRBV10-3 and J is TRBJ2-5; 9 positions agree with TRBD1. V dropped 6 bases and J dropped 1; count of bases not matched to a gene: 6. From germline, CDR1 is ENHRY and CDR2 SYGVKD. The CDR3 consists of 15 residues. The CDR3: CAISWDRVAQETQYF. CDR3 nucleotides: TGTGCCATCAGCTGGGACAGGGTGGCCCAAGAGACCCAGTACTTC.